What follows is one TCR beta chain and its context. Its antigen is undetermined. This entry is derived from a study of Ad26.COV2.S vaccination and SARS-CoV-2 variants. Whole-study findings and limits: The placebo group had lower spike-specific TCR breadth than the vaccine recipients did. Overall T cell responses may have been underestimated by the analyses of TCR breadth and depth. With respect to non-spike TCR breadth, vaccine and placebo recipients were similar.

Measured with immunoSEQ multiplex PCR; TCRdb has only the in-frame clones, and not every one. The sample carries 150,000 to 200,000 clones, approximately 90% recorded once. The CDR3 length is 13 residues. CDR1 and CDR2 from the germline V gene are MGHRA and YSYEKL. V lost 3 bases to trimming and J lost 5 bases, with 8 bases between them. The sequencing used peripheral blood, collected after recovery from COVID-19. This clonotype originated in a human donor who had recovered from COVID-19. The chain is built from TRBV4-1 and TRBJ2-1; D not resolved. As DNA, the CDR3 is TGCGCCAGCAGCCACCTCCCCAACAATGAGCAGTTCTTC. It specifies CASSHLPNNEQFF.